This T cell receptor (beta chain) was documented in a study of CXCR3-negative and CXCR3-positive naive CD8 T cells. Study-wide findings and caveats: CXCR3-positive naive cells carried more hydrophobic TRB CDR3s than CXCR3-negative naive cells did.

Sorts performed in triplicate captured roughly 320,000 cells each from every CD8+ T cell subset. Phenotypically, naive CD8+ T cells corresponded to CD45RO-CCR7+CD27+CD95-. In germline, CDR1 is SGHRS, CDR2 YFSETQ. This CDR3 is built from 14 residues. Each TRB cDNA library was prepared by 5' RACE (with UMI labels). From the 5' RACE reads, TCRdb lists one entry per CDR3 protein and no DNA. This sample's table has some 150,000 distinct CDR3 sequences. On this clonotype: Its antigen is undetermined.

The source is a human donor in good health. Some clones in this sample may be carry-over from other donors' samples. The rearrangement uses TRBV5-1 and TRBJ2-1. Sequencing used naive CXCR3+ CD8+ T cells from blood. Subset in this sample: CD45RO-CCR7+CD27+CD95- naive CD8+ T cells expressing CXCR3 (TNR3+). This chain's CDR3 is CASSLGRRNNEQFF. The complete variable domain, with remaining parts taken from reference TRBV5-1 and TRBJ2-1, reads KAGVTQTPRYLIKTRGQQVTLSCSPISGHRSVSWYQQTPGQGLQFLFEYFSETQRNKGNFPGRFSGRQFSNSRSEMNVSTLELGDSALYLCASSLGRRNNEQFFGPGTRLTVL.